A single sample gave rise to the 4 T cell receptor beta chains below, sequenced in a study of T cells in Graves' hyperthyroidism and ophthalmopathy. The source material, RNA transcripts, was used to amplify TCR beta CDR3 regions. A first-round RT-PCR of the TCR CDR3 used the HTBI primer set. One entry per CDR3 protein, called by TCRdb with MiXCR from the multiplex PCR reads. Of roughly 720,000 distinct CDR3 sequences detected, around 15% appear once; the ten largest clones hold 15% to 18%. Specimen: blood. The receptor source for this set is a man aged 45-65 years with Graves' hyperthyroidism.

The rearrangement links TRBV6-1 to TRBJ2-7; 9 bases map to TRBD1. The CDR3 covers 15 residues. CDR1 is MNHNS and CDR2 is SASEGT in the germline V gene. The ends lost 6 bases at V and 4 bases at J; junction bases unmatched: 10. The CDR3 spells CASRITTGTGYEQYF. Written as DNA, the CDR3 is TGTGCCAGCAGAATAACAACCGGGACAGGGTACGAGCAGTACTTC.

This clonotype was detected only a few times. The chain recombines TRBV3-1 with TRBJ1-1, with D unclear. Deletions cut 0 bases from V and 1 base from J, with 9 bases between. Looked up from germline, CDR1 is LGHDT and CDR2 is YNNKEL (reference sequence). There are 15 residues in the CDR3. DNA of the CDR3: TGTGCCAGCAGCCAAGAATGGAGAAGGAACACTGAAGCTTTCTTT. This sequence encodes CASSQEWRRNTEAFF. Combining the CDR3 with reference TRBV3-1 and TRBJ1-1 gives the whole variable domain DTAVSQTPKYLVTQMGNDKSIKCEQNLGHDTMYWYKQDSKKFLKIMFSYNNKELIINETVPNRFSPKSPDKAHLNLHINSLELGDSAVYFCASSQEWRRNTEAFFGQGTRLTVV.

This clonotype was observed many times. This chain uses TRBV19 with TRBJ1-1, with D maybe TRBD1 (6 bases). In germline, CDR1 is LNHDA, CDR2 SQIVND (reference sequence). There are 13 residues in the CDR3. Trimming removed 9 bases at V and 4 bases at J, with 15 bases between. CDR3 amino acids: CASSIGGSTEAFF. CDR3 DNA sequence: TGTGCCAGCAGCATAGGGGGGAGCACTGAAGCTTTCTTT.

The rearrangement links TRBV28 to TRBJ2-1; TRBD1 or TRBD2 may be the D gene (5 bases each). CDR3 length: 16 residues. CDR1 and CDR2 (germline): MDHEN, SYDVKM. V shed 6 bases and J shed 4 bases, with 19 bases lying between them. In nucleotides, the CDR3 is TGTGCCAGCAGACTAGACGGAGCAGGGCGTTACAATGAGCAGTTCTTC. As protein: CASRLDGAGRYNEQFF.